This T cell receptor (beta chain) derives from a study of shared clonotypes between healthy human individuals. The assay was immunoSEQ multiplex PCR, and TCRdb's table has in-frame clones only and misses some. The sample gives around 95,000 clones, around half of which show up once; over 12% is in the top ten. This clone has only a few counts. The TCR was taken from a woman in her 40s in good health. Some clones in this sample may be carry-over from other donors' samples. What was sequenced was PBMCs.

Written as DNA, the CDR3 is TGTGCCAGCACCACCACGGGGGGTTCCCTCTACGAGCAGTACTTC. Residues: CASTTTGGSLYEQYF. The rearrangement joins TRBV28 to TRBJ2-5, with TRBD2 identical over 7 bases. The end of the DNA is better explained by TRBJ2-7, so the J call may be wrong. CDR1 and CDR2 (germline): MDHEN, SYDVKM. This CDR3 contains 15 residues.